What follows describes a single T cell receptor (beta chain). This specimen comes from a study of T-cell reconstitution after alpha-beta-depleted transplantation in children. Unique molecular identifiers were incorporated into the prepared TCRbeta library. TCRdb redid the calling of the PCR reads with MiXCR, one entry per CDR3 protein. This sample carries about 610,000 distinct CDR3 sequences, about 11% of them seen once, and the ten largest clones take less than 5%. Deletions cut 5 bases from V and 0 bases from J, with 10 bases between. Germline assignment: CDR1 SGHTA and CDR2 FQGNSA. The CDR3 totals 15 residues.

The receptor was derived from a human donor who donated a stem cell graft to a child with acute myeloid leukemia. V is TRBV7-2 and J is TRBJ2-2; D is possibly TRBD1 (5 bases). Sequenced here: PBMCs from the stem cell graft donor, sampled from the stem cell graft. The CDR3 DNA is TGTGCCAGCAGCAAACAGGAAACGAACACCGGGGAGCTGTTTTTT. This codes for CASSKQETNTGELFF.